Following are 29 T cell receptor beta chains from one sample sequenced in a study of blood T cell repertoires in COVID-19. Some clones are missing from TCRdb's copy, which holds only in-frame ones; the method was immunoSEQ multiplex PCR. The sample has some 260,000 clones, 88% seen once. The sample was peripheral blood. These receptors came from a middle-aged woman who had recovered from COVID-19.

This rearrangement joins TRBV2 to TRBJ1-1; D is unclear. Germline values: CDR1 SNHLY, CDR2 FYNNEI. This CDR3 is 14 amino acids long. Trimming removed 4 bases from V and 0 bases from J, with 9 bases in between. In nucleotides, the CDR3 is TGTGCCAGCAGTGCGGAGACGGTGAACACTGAAGCTTTCTTT. Translating gives CASSAETVNTEAFF. The full variable domain, with the rest looked up from reference TRBV2 and TRBJ1-1, is EPEVTQTPSHQVTQMGQEVILRCVPISNHLYFYWYRQILGQKVEFLVSFYNNEISEKSEIFDDQFSVERPDGSNFTLKIRSTKLEDSAMYFCASSAETVNTEAFFGQGTRLTVV.

This clone is a singleton in its sample. This chain uses TRBV28 with TRBJ2-3, with 8 nucleotides matching TRBD2. CDR1 and CDR2 (germline): MDHEN, SYDVKM. The V and J ends lost 3 bases and 3 bases, in that order; junction bases with no gene match: 5. This CDR3 spans 15 amino acids. CDR3 region: CASSFGLAGTDTQYF. CDR3 in DNA: TGTGCCAGCAGTTTTGGTCTAGCGGGTACAGATACGCAGTATTTT.

Worth noting for this clone: Distinct nucleotide sequences in the sample also encode this CDR3. The V and J genes are TRBV7-2 and TRBJ2-2, with 14 bases aligning to TRBD2. The junction had 6 bases not matched to a gene; V was cut back by 5 bases and J by 4 bases. The CDR3 length is 17 residues. CDR1 SGHTA and CDR2 FQGNSA come from the germline V gene. The CDR3 loop is CASSPPGLAGGTGELFF. CDR3 in DNA: TGTGCCAGCAGCCCACCCGGACTAGCGGGAGGCACCGGGGAGCTGTTTTTT.

The V call is TRBV7-9, the J call TRBJ1-1, with D hard to call. The CDR3 spans 14 residues. The V gene lost 0 bases and the J gene lost 2 bases, with 7 bases spanning the gap. Germline CDR1 and CDR2: SEHNR and FQNEAQ (reference sequence). This CDR3 is CASSLALVNTEAFF. The CDR3 coding sequence is TGTGCCAGCAGCTTAGCACTTGTAAACACTGAAGCTTTCTTT.

This chain joins TRBV5-1 and TRBJ2-7, with 9 bases matching TRBD2. V lost 4 bases and J lost 4; bases outside the gene matches: 3. The CDR3 totals 13 residues. Germline V lookup: CDR1 SGHRS, CDR2 YFSETQ. For the CDR3, the DNA is TGCGCCAGCAGCAGTAGCGGGAGTTACGAGCAGTACTTC. Amino acids: CASSSSGSYEQYF.

This clone appeared once. This chain connects TRBV6-5 to TRBJ2-1; possible D gene TRBD2, 6 bases. This CDR3 comprises 15 residues. Trimming pared 9 bases from V and 5 bases from J, leaving 20 bases between. CDR1 MNHEY and CDR2 SVGAGI come from the germline V gene. DNA of the CDR3: TGTGCCAGTACCCCTGGGGGAGGTGGCCACAATGAGCAGTTCTTC. This sequence encodes CASTPGGGGHNEQFF.

This chain joins TRBV7-6 and TRBJ2-7, with D possibly TRBD2 on 6 matching bases. Looked up from germline, CDR1 is SGHVS and CDR2 is FNYEAQ. The CDR3 totals 13 residues. The germline V and J ends were trimmed by 5 bases and 3 bases, with 11 bases remaining between them. The CDR3 nucleotides read TGTGCCAGCAGCGGGGGACTCAACTACGAGCAGTACTTC. This codes for CASSGGLNYEQYF.

This clone was counted once. The gene calls are TRBV7-3 and TRBJ2-2; tentatively, D is TRBD2 (7 bases). Germline lookup yields CDR1 SGHTA and CDR2 FQGTGA. The V end lost 0 bases, the J end lost 4 bases, and 18 bases lay between the germline ends. This CDR3 is 18 amino acids long. The CDR3 loop is CASSLTRRGLGATGELFF. Written as DNA, the CDR3 is TGTGCCAGCAGCTTAACCCGGCGGGGGCTGGGGGCCACCGGGGAGCTGTTTTTT.

This clone was seen a single time. The chain uses TRBV6-5 and TRBJ1-1; TRBD1 is a possible D gene (6 bases). V lost 0 bases, J lost 11 bases, and 10 bases lay in between. This CDR3 has 12 residues. The germline V gene has CDR1 MNHEY and CDR2 SVGAGI. The CDR3 loop is CASSYSGGRAFF. CDR3 nucleotide sequence: TGTGCCAGCAGTTACTCAGGGGGTCGTGCTTTCTTT.

CDR3 DNA sequence: TGTGCCAGCACTAACGCCCGGGGGGAGGGTAGGGATCAGCCCCAGCATTTT. This gives the protein CASTNARGEGRDQPQHF. This chain links TRBV7-9 with TRBJ1-5; D is perhaps TRBD1 (5 bases). The CDR3 totals 17 residues. The germline V gene has CDR1 SEHNR and CDR2 FQNEAQ (reference sequence). The ends were cut back, 7 bases at V and 5 bases at J, with 24 bases in the middle.

V and J are TRBV4-3 and TRBJ1-2, with a weak D call TRBD1 (5 bases). The germline V gene has CDR1 LGHNA and CDR2 YSLEER. Trimming pared 0 bases from V and 2 bases from J, leaving 10 bases between. CDR3 size: 15 residues. CDR3 loop: CASSQETDKNYGYTF. In nucleotides, the CDR3 is TGCGCCAGCAGCCAAGAGACAGATAAGAACTATGGCTACACCTTC.

The V and J genes are TRBV7-2 and TRBJ1-5, with a weak D call TRBD1 (5 bases). CDR1 and CDR2 (germline): SGHTA, FQGNSA. The CDR3 contains 13 residues. Trimming shortened V by 2 bases and J by 5 bases, and 7 bases separated the two germline ends. The DNA for the CDR3 is TGTGCCAGCAGCTTAAGCAGGGATCAGCCCCAGCATTTT. Translating gives CASSLSRDQPQHF.

CDR3 region: CASSPGGSTDTQYF. In nucleotides, the CDR3 is TGTGCCAGCAGCCCCGGGGGGTCAACAGATACGCAGTATTTT. This chain connects TRBV9 to TRBJ2-3, with 7 nucleotides matching TRBD2. J gave up 3 bases and V 4 bases, and 5 bases lay outside the gene matches. This CDR3 is 14 amino acids long. The germline gives CDR1 SGDLS, CDR2 YYNGEE.

The chain combines TRBV6-2 or TRBV6-3 with TRBJ1-2; 7 nucleotides agree with TRBD1. The J segment lost 8 bases and the V segment lost 2 bases, leaving 5 bases of the junction unmatched. The V gene's germline CDR1 is MNHEY and CDR2 SVGEGT. The CDR3 totals 13 residues. The CDR3 reads CASSYGTAGGYTF. The CDR3, as DNA: TGTGCCAGCAGTTACGGGACAGCCGGGGGCTACACCTTC.

The rearrangement links TRBV5-1 to TRBJ2-5, with 8 bases aligning to TRBD2. CDR1 and CDR2 from the germline V gene are SGHRS and YFSETQ. The junction had 6 bases not matched to a gene; V was cut back by 1 base and J by 1 base. CDR3 length: 16 residues. CDR3 bases: TGCGCCAGCAGCTTGCGGGAGGGCGGGTCCCAAGAGACCCAGTACTTC. This translates into CASSLREGGSQETQYF.

The count of this clone is one. The gene calls are TRBV5-1 and TRBJ1-2, with a weak D call TRBD1 (5 bases). V lost 0 bases and J 6 bases, leaving 12 bases between the germline ends. Germline CDR1 SGHRS, CDR2 YFSETQ. This CDR3 region has 14 residues. CDR3 sequence (DNA): TGCGCCAGCAGCTTGGCCGGGGGTGAGGATGGCTACACCTTC. Translating gives CASSLAGGEDGYTF. Complete variable domain (other parts from reference TRBV5-1 and TRBJ1-2): KAGVTQTPRYLIKTRGQQVTLSCSPISGHRSVSWYQQTPGQGLQFLFEYFSETQRNKGNFPGRFSGRQFSNSRSEMNVSTLELGDSALYLCASSLAGGEDGYTFGSGTRLTVV.

The V and J genes are TRBV6-6 and TRBJ2-3; 7 nucleotides match TRBD2. Trimming removed 3 bases from V and 2 bases from J; junction bases left unmatched: 5. The CDR3 spans 15 residues. Per germline, CDR1 MNHNY and CDR2 SVGAGI (reference sequence). CDR3 bases: TGTGCCAGCAGTTATGCCCTAGCGGACACAGATACGCAGTATTTT. It encodes CASSYALADTDTQYF.

J is TRBJ2-3 and V is TRBV6-2 or TRBV6-3, with D possibly TRBD2 on 5 matching bases. V dropped 6 bases and J dropped 6 bases, with 22 bases sitting between them. The CDR3 extends over 16 amino acids. Germline lookup yields CDR1 MNHEY and CDR2 SVGEGT. CDR3: CASSAPTRSFGDTQYF. CDR3 bases: TGTGCCAGCAGCGCCCCCACTAGATCCTTTGGGGATACGCAGTATTTT.

In nucleotides, the CDR3 is TGTGCCAGCAGCAAAGGTCGGAGGGAGGAATACGAGCAGTACGTC. Amino acids: CASSKGRREEYEQYV. The chain is built from TRBV21-1 and TRBJ2-7; TRBD2 was called by the table and not checked on the DNA. TRBV21-1 is a pseudogene segment. The CDR3 has 15 residues.

This clone came up a few times. The genes are TRBV24-1 and TRBJ1-5; D is unclear. CDR3 size: 17 residues. Germline V gene data show CDR1 as KGHDR and CDR2 as SFDVKD. Trimming removed 4 bases at V and 1 base at J, with 16 bases between. This chain's CDR3 is CATSDPGPPGSNQPQHF. The CDR3 nucleotides read TGTGCCACCAGTGACCCCGGACCCCCGGGGAGCAATCAGCCCCAGCATTTT.

The V and J genes are TRBV4-3 and TRBJ2-1; no firm D call. Germline V gives CDR1 LGHNA, CDR2 YSLEER. V lost 0 bases and J 8 bases, leaving 8 bases between the germline ends. This CDR3 is 13 amino acids long. The CDR3 loop is CASSQEAGDEQFF. The CDR3, as DNA: TGCGCCAGCAGCCAAGAGGCAGGTGATGAGCAGTTCTTC.

V and J are TRBV5-1 and TRBJ2-3; 9 bases are shared with TRBD1. With V trimmed by 4 bases and J by 0 bases, 3 bases remained unmatched. Germline CDR1 SGHRS, CDR2 YFSETQ. The CDR3 runs 15 residues. CDR3 amino acids: CASSRTGASTDTQYF. CDR3 DNA sequence: TGCGCCAGCAGCCGGACAGGGGCGAGCACAGATACGCAGTATTTT.

This sequence joins TRBV7-9 and TRBJ2-5; 11 bases fit TRBD2. This CDR3 comprises 15 residues. Germline CDR1 reads SEHNR; CDR2 reads FQNEAQ (reference sequence). V trimming: 5 bases; J trimming: 1 base; junction bases outside the gene matches: 3. The CDR3 nucleotides are TGTGCCAGCAGCGCGGGACTAGCGGTCCAAGAGACCCAGTACTTC. Translating it yields CASSAGLAVQETQYF.

The CDR3 DNA is TGTGCCACCAACAGTCCCGATCAAGAGACCCAGTACTTC. This sequence encodes CATNSPDQETQYF. This chain joins TRBV24-1 and TRBJ2-5; D not resolved. The length of the CDR3 is 13 residues. Deletions cut 8 bases from V and 2 bases from J, with 11 bases between. Germline V gene data show CDR1 as KGHDR and CDR2 as SFDVKD.

V is TRBV4-1 and J is TRBJ2-2, with D possibly being TRBD2 (6 bases). The ends were cut back, 4 bases at V and 5 bases at J, with 17 bases in the middle. The CDR3 sequence is 16 residues long. From germline, CDR1 is MGHRA and CDR2 YSYEKL. CDR3 residues: CASSPPGGIGTGELFF. In DNA, the CDR3 is TGCGCCAGCAGCCCACCCGGCGGGATTGGGACCGGGGAGCTGTTTTTT.

This clone showed up just once. V gene TRBV27 combines with J gene TRBJ2-6; TRBD2 matches 11 bases. CDR1 is MNHEY and CDR2 is SMNVEV in the germline V gene (reference sequence). Trimming at V came to 8 bases and at J to 0 bases, leaving 12 bases not matched to a gene. CDR3 length: 19 amino acids. The CDR3 is CASGSRGTSGFSGANVLTF. The CDR3, as DNA: TGTGCCAGCGGCAGCAGGGGGACTAGCGGATTCTCTGGGGCCAACGTCCTGACTTTC.

The chain employs TRBV6-5 and TRBJ1-1; 7 nucleotides line up with TRBD1. CDR1 and CDR2 from the germline V gene are MNHEY and SVGAGI. The length of the CDR3 is 15 residues. V lost 6 bases to trimming and J lost 3 bases; unmatched junction nucleotides: 10. CDR3 bases: TGTGCCAGCAGACGCCCCGGGACAGCATACACTGAAGCTTTCTTT. Translated: CASRRPGTAYTEAFF.

This clone has only one observation. This chain uses TRBV7-2 with TRBJ1-5; possible D gene TRBD1, 5 bases. V lost 1 base and J lost 2, with 15 bases in between. CDR3 size: 17 residues. Germline assignment: CDR1 SGHTA and CDR2 FQGNSA. CDR3 sequence (DNA): TGTGCCAGCAGCTTAGGTCTGGGGAGGGGAGGCAATCAGCCCCAGCATTTT. Translating gives CASSLGLGRGGNQPQHF. Full variable domain (remainder filled in from reference TRBV7-2 and TRBJ1-5): GAGVSQSPSNKVTEKGKDVELRCDPISGHTALYWYRQSLGQGLEFLIYFQGNSAPDKSGLPSDRFSAERTGGSVSTLTIQRTQQEDSAVYLCASSLGLGRGGNQPQHFGDGTRLSIL.

This chain uses TRBV12-3 or TRBV12-4 with TRBJ1-4, with D possibly TRBD1 on 6 matching bases. Trimming removed 10 bases at V and 7 bases at J, with 16 bases between. The CDR3 loop spans 13 amino acids. DNA for the CDR3: TGTGCCACGGCCGGGGGGGCTTTTGAAAAACTGTTTTTT. Protein product: CATAGGAFEKLFF.